Listed below are T cell receptor beta chains from one sample, sequenced in a study of T-cell memory formation after mild COVID-19. TCRdb recomputed calls from the 5' RACE reads with MiXCR, one row per CDR3 protein. The sample shows 250,000 to 350,000 distinct CDR3 sequences, approximately 15% of them seen only once. Material: PBMCs or a T cell subset sorted from them (not recorded which). These receptors were obtained from a man between 18 and 29 years old who had mild COVID-19 (a few samples of this study predate the infection). Cell type and time point are not known. The CDR3 runs from the conserved cysteine through the conserved F or W. Fields, in order: V gene, CDR3 length, clone size, J gene, CDR3 protein. A clone size is listed for some rows: how often the clone was seen (once, few, many), or a class if it is expanded.

v_call: TRBV7-9
cdr3_length: 15
clone_size: many
j_call: TRBJ2-5
cdr3_aa: CASSIGGGGGETQYF

v_call: TRBV6-5
cdr3_length: 13
clone_size: .
j_call: TRBJ2-1
cdr3_aa: CASSYGGWNEQFF

v_call: TRBV2
cdr3_length: 16
clone_size: few
j_call: TRBJ2-7
cdr3_aa: CASSLRGLAGKYEQYF

v_call: TRBV18
cdr3_length: 15
clone_size: .
j_call: TRBJ2-5
cdr3_aa: CASSAIAGPSTTQYF

v_call: TRBV6-6
cdr3_length: 14
clone_size: .
j_call: TRBJ1-1
cdr3_aa: CASRARVEDTEAFF

v_call: TRBV5-1
cdr3_length: 15
clone_size: few
j_call: TRBJ1-4
cdr3_aa: CASSATGGRLEKLFF

v_call: TRBV7-2
cdr3_length: 14
clone_size: .
j_call: TRBJ1-5
cdr3_aa: CASSSPQPGQPQHF

v_call: TRBV7-9
cdr3_length: 14
clone_size: few
j_call: TRBJ2-7
cdr3_aa: CASSTGTGSHEQYF

v_call: TRBV20-1
cdr3_length: 12
clone_size: few
j_call: TRBJ2-5
cdr3_aa: CSARDHGETQYF

v_call: TRBV20-1
cdr3_length: 12
clone_size: .
j_call: TRBJ1-2
cdr3_aa: CSARGGGLGYTF

v_call: TRBV4-1
cdr3_length: 15
clone_size: .
j_call: TRBJ2-3
cdr3_aa: CASSQVGWLGDTQYF

v_call: TRBV6-2/TRBV6-3
cdr3_length: 13
clone_size: few
j_call: TRBJ2-5
cdr3_aa: CASSYGVVGTQYF

v_call: TRBV19
cdr3_length: 13
clone_size: .
j_call: TRBJ2-1
cdr3_aa: CASSIPRGGEQFF

v_call: TRBV4-3
cdr3_length: 18
clone_size: many
j_call: TRBJ1-5
cdr3_aa: CASSPGIGGPYSNQPQHF

v_call: TRBV5-4
cdr3_length: 14
clone_size: .
j_call: TRBJ1-2
cdr3_aa: CASRLTGVRDGYTF

v_call: TRBV15
cdr3_length: 15
clone_size: few
j_call: TRBJ1-2
cdr3_aa: CATSRDGGTPYGYTF

v_call: TRBV6-5
cdr3_length: 15
clone_size: few
j_call: TRBJ2-1
cdr3_aa: CASSYSWQVMNEQFF

v_call: TRBV5-5
cdr3_length: 19
clone_size: many
j_call: TRBJ1-5
cdr3_aa: CASSPWDSSRTYSNQPQHF

v_call: TRBV5-4
cdr3_length: 15
clone_size: few
j_call: TRBJ2-3
cdr3_aa: CASSPGQGRADTQYF

v_call: TRBV20-1
cdr3_length: 13
clone_size: .
j_call: TRBJ2-3
cdr3_aa: CSVPTSGAYTQYF